The rows below give T cell receptor beta chains drawn from one sample of a study of blood T cell repertoires in COVID-19. Sequencing was performed with immunoSEQ multiplex PCR; in TCRdb, only in-frame clones are kept and a portion is missing. The sample lists about 160,000 clones, 80% to 95% occurring once. The sample taken for sequencing was peripheral blood. These TCRs come from a woman aged 50 to 60 with acute or convalescent COVID-19. CDR3s leave out the opening cysteine and the closing phenylalanine or tryptophan. A D gene is named only where the DNA matches it firmly.

V gene: TRBV6-1; D gene: -; CDR3 protein: ASSELAGAVGYT
V gene: TRBV2; D gene: -; CDR3 protein: ASNPTVLDSNQPQH
V gene: TRBV28; D gene: -; CDR3 protein: AAGLGRNSYEQY
V gene: TRBV14; D gene: TRBD1; CDR3 protein: ASSPAGQGYAGYT
V gene: TRBV4-2; D gene: TRBD1; CDR3 protein: ASSQWGQGDQPQH
V gene: TRBV7-9; D gene: -; CDR3 protein: ASSFPRGDGYT
V gene: TRBV14; D gene: TRBD1; CDR3 protein: ASSLTRTGGYGYT
V gene: TRBV7-9; D gene: -; CDR3 protein: ASSLAGDSYEQY
V gene: TRBV24-1; D gene: -; CDR3 protein: ATSDPGQFYEQF
V gene: TRBV12-5; D gene: -; CDR3 protein: ASGLAGGSTSPLH
V gene: TRBV11-1; D gene: -; CDR3 protein: ASSLVGGTEAF
V gene: TRBV19; D gene: TRBD1; CDR3 protein: ASRDRGQGYT
V gene: TRBV20-1; D gene: -; CDR3 protein: SASTGTNYGYT
V gene: TRBV18; D gene: TRBD1; CDR3 protein: ASSPGQGPYEQY
V gene: TRBV9; D gene: TRBD2; CDR3 protein: ASSVETSGGGQF
V gene: TRBV10-3; D gene: -; CDR3 protein: ATWGQGMKAEAF
V gene: TRBV29-1; D gene: TRBD1; CDR3 protein: SVSRGRDYGYT